The 17 T cell receptor beta chains presented below share a single source sample, sequenced in a study of OX40 agonist ivuxolimab in advanced cancers. The repertoire was sequenced with immunoSEQ multiplex PCR; TCRdb's copy has only in-frame clones and lacks some. Seen here are around 63,000 clones, roughly 78% observed once, and the top ten hold approximately 10%. This specimen was CD4+ or CD8+ T cells sorted from blood, taken in a trial of the OX40 agonist ivuxolimab. The source of these receptors is an adult with an advanced solid tumor such as melanoma, head and neck, liver or kidney cancer.

The gene calls are TRBV2 and TRBJ2-4; 9 bases fit TRBD1. Germline V CDR1 and CDR2: SNHLY, FYNNEI. Germline trimming cut 8 bases from V and 5 bases from J; bases unmatched to any gene: 10. CDR3 length: 15 residues. The CDR3 DNA is TGTGCCAGCCGAGGGACAGGGACTATCGAAAACATTCAGTACTTC. This gives the protein CASRGTGTIENIQYF.

J is TRBJ1-4 and V is TRBV19; D gene unclear. The ends were cut back, 9 bases at V and 0 bases at J, with 11 bases in the middle. The CDR3 contains 14 residues. Germline V CDR1 and CDR2: LNHDA, SQIVND (reference sequence). CDR3 in amino acids: CASQKDATNEKLFF. CDR3 bases: TGTGCCAGCCAGAAGGACGCAACTAATGAAAAACTGTTTTTT.

This clone has a handful of counts. The rearrangement links TRBV4-1 to TRBJ1-1, with D unclear. V lost 0 bases and J lost 3, with 2 bases in between. The CDR3 is 12 residues long. The germline gives CDR1 MGHRA, CDR2 YSYEKL. CDR3: CASSQEYTEAFF. The DNA of the CDR3 is TGCGCCAGCAGCCAAGAGTACACTGAAGCTTTCTTT.

The chain has TRBV13 and TRBJ2-3; D is unclear. CDR3 length: 13 residues. V was shortened by 0 bases and J by 6 bases, with 7 bases between the two germline ends. CDR1 is PRHDT, CDR2 FYEKMQ, per germline (reference sequence). CDR3 residues: CASSLGVWDTQYF. In DNA, the CDR3 is TGTGCCAGCAGCTTAGGAGTTTGGGATACGCAGTATTTT.

The J gene is TRBJ1-4, the V gene TRBV4-3; unclear D gene. The CDR3 consists of 13 residues. The germline V and J ends were trimmed by 0 bases and 8 bases, with 7 bases remaining between them. CDR1 is LGHNA and CDR2 is YSLEER in the germline V gene. CDR3 in DNA: TGCGCCAGCAGCCAAGATAGGAGGGAAAAACTGTTTTTT. It yields the protein CASSQDRREKLFF.

The chain recombines TRBV4-3 with TRBJ1-1; D not certain. The length of the CDR3 is 15 residues. Trimming removed 3 bases from V and 0 bases from J, with 11 bases in between. Germline CDR1 reads LGHNA; CDR2 reads YSLEER. As DNA, the CDR3 is TGCGCCAGCAGCCAGGTGGACTTGGTGAACACTGAAGCTTTCTTT. It yields the protein CASSQVDLVNTEAFF.

This chain uses TRBV2 with TRBJ2-4; a weak D match, TRBD2 (6 bases). With 3 bases removed from V and 6 bases from J, the gap between germline ends came to 12 bases. Per germline, CDR1 SNHLY and CDR2 FYNNEI. The CDR3 has 14 amino acids. The CDR3 region is CASSEQLGGNIQYF. The CDR3 nucleotides are TGTGCCAGCAGTGAGCAACTGGGGGGAAACATTCAGTACTTC. Using reference TRBV2 and TRBJ2-4 for the parts outside the CDR3, the full variable domain is EPEVTQTPSHQVTQMGQEVILRCVPISNHLYFYWYRQILGQKVEFLVSFYNNEISEKSEIFDDQFSVERPDGSNFTLKIRSTKLEDSAMYFCASSEQLGGNIQYFGAGTRLSVL.

The CDR3: CASSQGNNYGYTF. In nucleotides, the CDR3 is TGTGCCAGCAGTCAAGGAAATAACTATGGCTACACCTTC. The chain joins TRBV2 to TRBJ1-2; no reliable D call. The germline V and J ends were trimmed by 5 bases and 1 base, with 8 bases remaining between them. The germline gives CDR1 SNHLY, CDR2 FYNNEI. The CDR3 is 13 residues long.

The rearrangement links TRBV6-5 to TRBJ2-7; perhaps TRBD1 as D (6 bases). The germline V gene encodes CDR1 MNHEY and CDR2 SVGAGI. V was pared by 6 bases and J by 2 bases, with 14 bases between. CDR3 length equals 14 residues. The CDR3 nucleotides read TGTGCCAGCAGAGGACAGCCAACCCCCTACGAGCAGTACTTC. Protein: CASRGQPTPYEQYF.

The genes are TRBV27 and TRBJ2-7; D tentatively fits TRBD1 or TRBD2 (5 bases each). Germline V gene sequence: CDR1 MNHEY, CDR2 SMNVEV (reference sequence). Trimming left V 5 bases short and J 2 bases short, with 13 bases between. The CDR3 spans 14 residues. CDR3 sequence reads: CASSTRDGTYEQYF. The CDR3 DNA reads as TGTGCCAGCAGTACCCGGGACGGGACCTACGAGCAGTACTTC.

The CDR3 loop is CASSLLTVSDTQYF. For the CDR3, the DNA is TGTGCCAGCAGCCTGCTAACGGTCTCAGATACGCAGTATTTT. The chain uses TRBV7-7 and TRBJ2-3; D ambiguous. V lost 5 bases to trimming and J lost 4 bases, with 13 bases between them. The CDR3 runs 14 residues. CDR1 is SSHAT and CDR2 is FNYEAQ in the germline V gene (reference sequence). The full variable domain, with the rest looked up from reference TRBV7-7 and TRBJ2-3, is GAGVSQSPRYKVTKRGQDVTLRCDPISSHATLYWYQQALGQGPEFLTYFNYEAQPDKSGLPSDRFSAERPEGSISTLTIQRTEQRDSAMYRCASSLLTVSDTQYFGPGTRLTVL.

The V and J genes are TRBV28 and TRBJ2-1, with a possible D match to TRBD2 (5 bases). The CDR3 runs to 12 residues. Germline CDR1 MDHEN, CDR2 SYDVKM. Trimming left V 7 bases short and J 9 bases short, with 13 bases between. This CDR3 reads CASIQDRGEQFF. The CDR3 DNA reads as TGTGCCAGCATCCAGGACCGGGGTGAGCAGTTCTTC. Drawing the rest from reference TRBV28 and TRBJ2-1, the complete variable domain is DVKVTQSSRYLVKRTGEKVFLECVQDMDHENMFWYRQDPGLGLRLIYFSYDVKMKEKGDIPEGYSVSREKKERFSLILESASTNQTSMYLCASIQDRGEQFFGPGTRLTVL.

The chain has TRBV28 and TRBJ1-1; 7 bases align to TRBD1. Trimming removed 8 bases from V and 11 bases from J; junction bases left unmatched: 11. There are 12 residues in the CDR3. Germline values: CDR1 MDHEN, CDR2 SYDVKM. DNA for the CDR3: TGTGCCAGCCGACCCCCGGGACAGAGGGCTTTCTTT. Amino acid sequence: CASRPPGQRAFF.

The rearrangement links TRBV12-5 to TRBJ2-1; 7 bases align to TRBD1. Trimming at V came to 7 bases and at J to 0 bases, leaving 3 bases not matched to a gene. CDR3 size: 14 residues. Germline values: CDR1 LGHNT, CDR2 FRNRAP. This CDR3 reads CASAGDSSYNEQFF. CDR3 sequence (DNA): TGTGCTAGTGCCGGGGACAGCTCCTACAATGAGCAGTTCTTC.

J is TRBJ2-7 and V is TRBV7-9; TRBD1 matches at 7 bases. V was pared by 5 bases and J by 0 bases, with 7 bases of the junction left unmatched. Germline V gene lookup returns CDR1 SEHNR and CDR2 FQNEAQ (reference sequence). The CDR3 contains 15 residues. The CDR3 region has the DNA TGTGCCAGCAGCATAACCGGGACAGACTCCTACGAGCAGTACTTC. This gives the protein CASSITGTDSYEQYF.

The V call is TRBV6-6, the J call TRBJ1-3; D is unclear. The ends were cut back, 6 bases at V and 4 bases at J, with 13 bases in the middle. The CDR3 has 14 residues. Germline CDR1 reads MNHNY; CDR2 reads SVGAGI (reference sequence). CDR3 sequence reads: CASRPGGSGNTIYF. CDR3 sequence (DNA): TGTGCCAGCAGACCCGGTGGATCCGGAAACACCATATATTTT.

This chain links TRBV7-8 with TRBJ2-2; TRBD2 aligns across 12 bases. Germline V gene sequence: CDR1 SGHVS, CDR2 FQNEAQ. The V and J ends lost 4 bases and 4 bases, in that order; junction bases with no gene match: 10. This CDR3 region has 18 residues. The CDR3 bases are TGTGCCAGCAGCTCCGCCGCTAGCGGGAGGGCCGTCACCGGGGAGCTGTTTTTT. Amino acid sequence: CASSSAASGRAVTGELFF.